This TCR beta chain was profiled in a study of radiation and T cells in renal cell carcinoma. Study outcomes and limitations: Baseline intratumoral clonotype presence is unknown without pretreatment biopsies. Top tumor clonotypes rose in blood 2 weeks post-radiation, then contracted.

With 11 bases clipped from V and 8 bases from J, the junction kept 9 bases outside the gene matches. The V gene's germline CDR1 is ENHRY and CDR2 SYGVKD. The CDR3 has 13 amino acids. Sequencing was performed with immunoSEQ multiplex PCR; in TCRdb, only in-frame clones are kept and a portion is missing. This sample has 100,000 to 150,000 clones; 80% to 85% occur once, and the top ten carry about 3%. In regard to this clone: Its antigen is not identified.

The time point was: baseline pretreatment blood. Treatment specified: 15 Gy SBRT to primary tumor, nephrectomy 4 weeks later. After SBRT, blood was collected at 2 and 4 weeks, plus baseline. The sample here was blood, taken from a patient whose treatment included radiotherapy and nephrectomy. The V gene is TRBV10-3, the J gene TRBJ2-2; 9 bases align to TRBD1. The TCR originated in a woman aged 55-69 years with renal cell carcinoma. The DNA of the CDR3 is TGTGCCGTCCGGGACAGGGACGGAGGGGAGCTGTTTTTT. Protein: CAVRDRDGGELFF.